Listed below are T cell receptor beta chains from one sample, sequenced in a study of cytomegalovirus exposure and HLA in healthy donors. Using immunoSEQ multiplex PCR, the repertoire was profiled, and TCRdb retains in-frame clones only, with some absent. The table has 78,000 or so clones, approximately 94% seen once. The sample was PBMCs. Receptors originate from a woman between 18 and 29 years old in good health and CMV-seropositive. The CDR3 runs from the conserved cysteine through the conserved F or W. A D gene is named only where the DNA matches it firmly. Expanded clones get a size class; other rows say once, few or many, or leave the size out.

TRBD2	TRBV4-3	NA	TRBJ2-7	CASSQRLAGGYEQYF	TGCGCCAGCAGCCAAAGACTAGCAGGAGGGTACGAGCAGTACTTC
NA	TRBV7-9	NA	TRBJ1-2	CASSSGDVRTF	TGTGCCAGCAGCTCGGGGGACGTACGCACCTTC
NA	TRBV4-1	NA	TRBJ1-2	CASSQDGGSYGYTF	TGCGCCAGCAGCCAAGACGGGGGTAGCTATGGCTACACCTTC
NA	TRBV7-9	NA	TRBJ2-2	CASSPVVNTGELFF	TGTGCCAGCAGCCCGGTGGTAAACACCGGGGAGCTGTTTTTT
TRBD1	TRBV9	once	TRBJ1-1	CASSVGQGARTEAFF	TGTGCCAGCAGCGTCGGACAGGGCGCGAGGACTGAAGCTTTCTTT
NA	TRBV27	NA	TRBJ2-2	CASSLAGANTGELFF	TGTGCCAGCAGTTTAGCAGGGGCGAACACCGGGGAGCTGTTTTTT
NA	TRBV5-1	NA	TRBJ1-3	CASSLDQGSGNTIYF	TGCGCCAGCAGCTTGGACCAGGGATCTGGAAACACCATATATTTT
TRBD2	TRBV7-6	NA	TRBJ2-5	CASSLRTSGGAQETQYF	TGTGCCAGCAGCTTAAGGACTAGCGGGGGGGCCCAAGAGACCCAGTACTTC
NA	TRBV4-1	NA	TRBJ1-2	CASSPSQGGGFSYGYTF	TGCGCCAGCAGCCCCAGTCAGGGAGGGGGTTTTAGCTATGGCTACACCTTC
TRBD2	TRBV7-3	NA	TRBJ2-3	CASSLIGSAGGGTDTQYF	TGTGCCAGCAGCTTAATAGGGTCAGCGGGAGGAGGCACAGATACGCAGTATTTT
TRBD2	TRBV9	NA	TRBJ2-1	CASSGLAGGRGEQFF	TGTGCCAGCAGCGGACTAGCGGGGGGGCGAGGGGAGCAGTTCTTC
TRBD1	TRBV11-2	few	TRBJ1-2	CASSLSTGVRGYTF	TGTGCCAGCAGCTTATCAACAGGGGTTCGTGGCTACACCTTC
NA	TRBV18	NA	TRBJ1-1	CASSPTGTEAFF	TGTGCCAGCTCACCTACGGGCACTGAAGCTTTCTTT
TRBD1	TRBV7-3	NA	TRBJ2-7	CASSLSPDRVYEQYF	TGTGCCAGCAGCTTAAGCCCTGACAGGGTCTACGAGCAGTACTTC
NA	TRBV12-5	NA	TRBJ1-1	CASGLVLTGSFNTEAFF	TGTGCTAGTGGTTTGGTACTCACAGGGTCATTTAACACTGAAGCTTTCTTT
NA	TRBV27	NA	TRBJ2-5	CASRHGDRQETQYF	TGTGCCAGCAGACACGGGGATCGTCAAGAGACCCAGTACTTC
TRBD1	TRBV19	NA	TRBJ1-2	CASNTGTGYGYTF	TGTGCCAGTAATACCGGGACAGGGTATGGCTACACCTTC
NA	TRBV5-4	NA	TRBJ1-2	CASSFGTQKPYF	TGTGCCAGCAGCTTCGGGACACAAAAACCCTATTTC
NA	TRBV6-5	NA	TRBJ2-5	CASSYRGKETQYF	TGTGCCAGCAGTTACCGGGGAAAAGAGACCCAGTACTTC
TRBD1	TRBV6-5	NA	TRBJ1-1	CASSGDRAMNTEAFF	TGTGCCAGCAGCGGGGACAGGGCTATGAACACTGAAGCTTTCTTT
TRBD1	TRBV28	NA	TRBJ1-4	CASSLLDRGLANEKLFF	TGTGCCAGCAGTTTATTGGACAGGGGGCTGGCTAATGAAAAACTGTTTTTT
NA	TRBV6-4	NA	TRBJ1-2	CASSDSPEFYGYTF	TGTGCCAGCAGTGACTCGCCGGAGTTCTATGGCTACACCTTC
NA	TRBV4-2	NA	TRBJ1-5	CASSQDKGVRPQHF	TGTGCCAGCAGCCAAGACAAAGGGGTACGGCCCCAGCATTTT
TRBD1	TRBV6-5	NA	TRBJ1-2	CASSRTGDGYTF	TGTGCCAGCAGTCGGACAGGGGATGGCTACACCTTC
TRBD1	TRBV6-1	NA	TRBJ1-1	CASRVRQGSEAFF	TGTGCCAGCAGGGTAAGACAGGGGTCTGAAGCTTTCTTT
NA	TRBV15	NA	TRBJ2-7	CATSRDRGFTYEQYF	TGTGCCACCAGCAGAGACAGGGGTTTCACCTACGAGCAGTACTTC
TRBD1	TRBV7-6	NA	TRBJ1-6	CASSQGTGESPLHF	TGTGCCAGCAGCCAGGGGACAGGGGAGTCACCCCTCCACTTT
NA	TRBV18	NA	TRBJ1-3	CASSPQTEGNTIYF	TGTGCCAGCTCACCCCAGACAGAAGGAAACACCATATATTTT
TRBD1	TRBV2	NA	TRBJ1-3	CASEGTAGNTIYF	TGTGCCAGCGAAGGGACAGCCGGAAACACCATATATTTT
TRBD2	TRBV29-1	NA	TRBJ2-3	CSVGSGRIGTDTQYF	TGCAGCGTAGGAAGCGGGAGAATCGGTACAGATACGCAGTATTTT
NA	TRBV6-1	NA	TRBJ1-1	CASIEDMNTEAFF	TGTGCCAGCATAGAGGACATGAACACTGAAGCTTTCTTT
TRBD1	TRBV28	NA	TRBJ1-2	CASSQRQGGYTF	TGTGCCAGCAGCCAGAGACAGGGTGGCTACACCTTC
NA	TRBV15	NA	TRBJ2-1	CATSREQGPYNEQFF	TGTGCCACCAGCAGAGAACAGGGTCCCTACAATGAGCAGTTCTTC
NA	TRBV6-1	NA	TRBJ1-1	CASSERLEERKAFF	TGTGCCAGCAGTGAACGTCTTGAGGAACGGAAAGCTTTCTTT
NA	TRBV28	NA	TRBJ2-2	CASTGSAGELFF	TGTGCCAGCACGGGTAGCGCCGGGGAGCTGTTTTTT
NA	TRBV7-2	NA	TRBJ2-1	CASSLAIGLRNEQFF	TGTGCCAGCAGCTTAGCCATAGGACTACGCAATGAGCAGTTCTTC
TRBD2	TRBV11-2	NA	TRBJ2-3	CASSSLSGGFTDTQYF	TGTGCCAGCAGCTCTCTTAGCGGGGGATTCACAGATACGCAGTATTTT
TRBD1	TRBV6-5	NA	TRBJ1-2	CASTGGNYGYTF	TGTGCCAGCACAGGGGGTAACTATGGCTACACCTTC
NA	TRBV5-1	NA	TRBJ2-1	CASSLADSRVNEQFF	TGCGCCAGCAGCTTGGCCGACAGTAGAGTCAATGAGCAGTTCTTC
TRBD1	TRBV27	NA	TRBJ2-2	CASSLPTGTVNTGELFF	TGTGCCAGCAGTTTGCCAACCGGGACAGTGAACACCGGGGAGCTGTTTTTT
TRBD1	TRBV27	NA	TRBJ1-1	CATRDRGYDTEAFF	TGTGCCACCCGGGACAGGGGGTATGACACTGAAGCTTTCTTT
TRBD1	TRBV5-1	once	TRBJ2-4	CASSWGQGRNIQYF	TGCGCCAGCAGCTGGGGACAGGGGAGAAACATTCAGTACTTC
NA	TRBV11-2	NA	TRBJ2-1	CASSPAGAGWNEQFF	TGTGCCAGCAGCCCGGCCGGGGCGGGGTGGAATGAGCAGTTCTTC